One sample yielded the 25 T cell receptor beta chains listed below, sequenced in a study of T cells after yellow fever vaccination. Via MiXCR, TCRdb re-called the 5' RACE reads, giving one row per CDR3 protein. The sample lists about 340,000 distinct CDR3 sequences, approximately 3.9% seen once, with approximately 24% in the top ten. Sequences were derived from PBMCs, sampled 5 days after the yellow fever booster vaccination. Receptor source: a man aged 18 to 29 who received the YFV17D yellow fever vaccine.

The chain carries TRBV30 and TRBJ1-2; 7 positions match TRBD1. Germline assignment: CDR1 GTSNPN and CDR2 SVGIG (reference sequence). After removal of 1 base from V and 0 bases from J, the junction contained 5 bases not matched to a gene. The CDR3 has 15 residues. CDR3 bases: TGTGCCTGGAGTGCGGACAGGACGACTAACTATGGCTACACCTTC. It specifies CAWSADRTTNYGYTF.

This clonotype was found a few times. The chain couples TRBV20-1 to TRBJ2-4; 7 nucleotides agree with TRBD2. This CDR3 region has 18 residues. Trimming at V came to 1 base and at J to 0 bases, leaving 12 bases not matched to a gene. Germline V lookup: CDR1 DFQATT, CDR2 SNEGSKA (reference sequence). The CDR3 loop reads CSARGRGGATIAKNIQYF. The CDR3 DNA reads TGCAGTGCTAGAGGTCGGGGAGGGGCTACTATAGCCAAAAACATTCAGTACTTC.

The table lists this clonotype with a few counts. The DNA of the CDR3 is TGTGCCAGCGGACAGGTGTACAATGAGCAGTTCTTC. Its protein product is CASGQVYNEQFF. V usage is TRBV11-2 and J usage is TRBJ2-1, with TRBD1 matching over 7 bases. V dropped 8 bases and J dropped 4; count of bases not matched to a gene: 2. Per the germline V gene, CDR1 is SGHAT and CDR2 is FQNNGV. The CDR3 loop spans 12 amino acids. Supplemented by reference TRBV11-2 and TRBJ2-1, the full variable domain reads EAGVAQSPRYKIIEKRQSVAFWCNPISGHATLYWYQQILGQGPKLLIQFQNNGVVDDSQLPKDRFSAERLKGVDSTLKIQPAKLEDSAVYLCASGQVYNEQFFGPGTRLTVL.

This clonotype was observed at least ten times. The rearrangement links TRBV12-3 or TRBV12-4 to TRBJ2-3; 10 nucleotides line up with TRBD2. The CDR3 extends over 16 amino acids. The V gene end was trimmed by 5 bases and the J gene end by 2 bases; junction bases not matched to a gene: 7. The CDR3 DNA sequence: TGTGCCAGCAGTCTCTTACTAGCGGGATACACAGATACGCAGTATTTT. As protein: CASSLLLAGYTDTQYF.

The chain links TRBV5-1 to TRBJ2-2; a weak D match, TRBD2 (6 bases). CDR3 length: 15 residues. V lost 4 bases, J lost 1 base, and 11 bases lay in between. Germline CDR1 is SGHRS and CDR2 is YFSETQ. CDR3 in DNA: TGCGCCAGCAGCGGGGCGGGGATGAACACCGGGGAGCTGTTTTTT. Amino acid sequence: CASSGAGMNTGELFF.

The sample holds a few counts of this clonotype. The chain recombines TRBV29-1 with TRBJ2-1; D assignment may be TRBD1 or TRBD2 (5 bases each). Looked up from germline, CDR1 is SQVTM and CDR2 is ANQGSEA. The CDR3 contains 10 residues. CDR3 in DNA: TGCACCTTGGGGACGAACGAGCAGTTCTTC. This translates into CTLGTNEQFF.

This clonotype was observed a few times. CDR3 region: CASSLWGLDGYTF. The CDR3 DNA reads as TGTGCCAGCAGTTTGTGGGGGTTGGATGGCTACACCTTC. The chain links TRBV12-3 or TRBV12-4 to TRBJ1-2; a weak D match, TRBD1 (5 bases). This CDR3 is built from 13 residues. V was trimmed by 3 bases and J by 6 bases, leaving 11 bases between them.

The gene calls are TRBV12-3 or TRBV12-4 and TRBJ1-5; 7 bases fit TRBD1. The CDR3 totals 15 residues. V shed 3 bases, J shed 6 bases, and the junction held 8 bases outside the gene matches. The CDR3 spells CASSFMQGVSQPQHF. CDR3 bases: TGTGCCAGCAGTTTCATGCAGGGGGTGAGTCAGCCCCAGCATTTT.

This chain's CDR3 is CASSLGPLTGSVTEAFF. The CDR3 nucleotides read TGCGCCAGCAGCTTGGGACCCCTGACAGGGTCGGTAACTGAAGCTTTCTTT. The chain is built from TRBV5-1 and TRBJ1-1; 7 bases map to TRBD1. The germline V gene has CDR1 SGHRS and CDR2 YFSETQ. CDR3 length: 17 amino acids. V gave up 0 bases and J gave up 5 bases; unmatched junction bases: 13.

This clonotype came up many times. The V gene is TRBV6-5, the J gene TRBJ2-2, with TRBD2 matching over 14 bases. CDR1 MNHEY and CDR2 SVGAGI come from the germline V gene. This CDR3 has 19 amino acids. Trimming removed 4 bases from V and 4 bases from J; junction bases left unmatched: 11. The CDR3 DNA sequence: TGTGCCAGCAGTTCTACCGGGACTAGCGGGGGACCTCTCACCGGGGAGCTGTTTTTT. Residues: CASSSTGTSGGPLTGELFF.

This clonotype was detected only a few times. V and J are TRBV12-3 or TRBV12-4 and TRBJ1-2; D gene uncertain. Trimming removed 0 bases at V and 8 bases at J, with 10 bases between. This CDR3 has 13 residues. The CDR3 bases are TGTGCCAGCAGTTTAGCTACGGGGTGGGGCTACACCTTC. Its protein is CASSLATGWGYTF.

This clonotype was observed at least ten times. V and J are TRBV9 and TRBJ1-1, with D possibly TRBD1 on 6 matching bases. The CDR3 spans 13 residues. Trimming took off 4 bases at V and 3 bases at J, with 10 bases between the two ends. Germline V gene data show CDR1 as SGDLS and CDR2 as YYNGEE. The CDR3, as DNA: TGTGCCAGCAGCACGGACAGTTACACTGAAGCTTTCTTT. Its translation: CASSTDSYTEAFF.

V and J are TRBV20-1 and TRBJ1-1; D gene unclear. This CDR3 spans 13 amino acids. In germline, CDR1 is DFQATT, CDR2 SNEGSKA (reference sequence). The V end was cut by 4 bases, the J end by 6 bases, with 15 bases between. The CDR3: CSATTKFRAEAFF. Here the CDR3 DNA reads TGCAGTGCTACGACTAAATTCCGGGCTGAAGCTTTCTTT.

In its sample, this clonotype was seen a few times. The rearrangement joins TRBV18 to TRBJ2-7, with no clear D. Trimming took 4 bases from V and 6 from J, leaving 10 bases between them. Germline CDR1 is KGHSH and CDR2 is LQKENI. The CDR3 has 12 residues. CDR3 nucleotide sequence: TGTGCCAGCTCACAGACGGTGGGCGAGCAGTACTTC. This sequence encodes CASSQTVGEQYF.

This clonotype was detected many times. The J gene is TRBJ2-7, the V gene TRBV5-1; either TRBD1 or TRBD2 may fit D (5 bases each). This CDR3 has 15 residues. Trimming left V 1 base short and J 4 bases short, with 15 bases between. The germline V gene has CDR1 SGHRS and CDR2 YFSETQ. The CDR3 nucleotides are TGCGCCAGCAGCTTGATCGTTGGCAGGGAGTACGAGCAGTACTTC. Protein sequence: CASSLIVGREYEQYF.

This clonotype was picked up a small number of times. The gene calls are TRBV13 and TRBJ2-2; D unresolved. CDR1 PRHDT and CDR2 FYEKMQ come from the germline V gene (reference sequence). The V and J ends lost 1 base and 1 base respectively, with 7 bases between them. The CDR3 is 15 amino acids. CDR3 DNA sequence: TGTGCCAGCAGCTTAGAAAGGGAGAACACCGGGGAGCTGTTTTTT. Protein product: CASSLERENTGELFF.

This clonotype was detected only a few times. The V call is TRBV7-9, the J call TRBJ2-3; D may correspond to TRBD1 or TRBD2 (5 bases each). CDR3 length equals 16 residues. V was trimmed by 1 base and J by 1 base, leaving 12 bases between them. The germline V gene has CDR1 SEHNR and CDR2 FQNEAQ (reference sequence). CDR3 in amino acids: CASSLDRDPGTDTQYF. DNA for the CDR3: TGTGCCAGCAGCTTAGACCGGGACCCAGGCACAGATACGCAGTATTTT.

The J gene is TRBJ1-6, the V gene TRBV4-2, with D tentatively TRBD1 (6 bases). Looked up from germline, CDR1 is LGHNA and CDR2 is YNFKEQ. Trimming pared 0 bases from V and 11 bases from J, leaving 11 bases between. This CDR3 is built from 14 residues. The CDR3 loop reads CASSQDTGATPLHF. The CDR3, as DNA: TGTGCCAGCAGCCAAGATACGGGGGCGACACCCCTCCACTTT.

This clonotype was seen at least ten times. The V and J genes are TRBV5-1 and TRBJ2-1; TRBD1 matches 7 bases. CDR1 and CDR2 from the germline V gene are SGHRS and YFSETQ. With 6 bases clipped from V and 7 bases from J, the junction kept 10 bases outside the gene matches. CDR3 length equals 14 residues. CDR3 nucleotides: TGCGCCAGCAAAGTTCAGGGGGAAGGGAATGAGCAGTTCTTC. Residues: CASKVQGEGNEQFF.

This chain connects TRBV4-1 to TRBJ2-2, with D tentatively TRBD1 (6 bases). Deletions cut 2 bases from V and 8 bases from J, with 12 bases between. Germline V gene lookup returns CDR1 MGHRA and CDR2 YSYEKL. The CDR3 covers 14 residues. This chain's CDR3 is CASSQYADRGELFF. CDR3 nucleotide sequence: TGCGCCAGCAGCCAATACGCAGACAGGGGGGAGCTGTTTTTT.

The chain is built from TRBV7-2 and TRBJ2-1; D is unresolved. V gave up 6 bases and J gave up 1 base, with 13 bases separating them. This CDR3 comprises 15 residues. In germline, CDR1 is SGHTA, CDR2 FQGNSA. Written as DNA, the CDR3 is TGTGCCAGCAGGGCCGTCCCCCTTTCCTACAATGAGCAGTTCTTC. This translates into CASRAVPLSYNEQFF. Full variable domain (remainder filled in from reference TRBV7-2 and TRBJ2-1): GAGVSQSPSNKVTEKGKDVELRCDPISGHTALYWYRQSLGQGLEFLIYFQGNSAPDKSGLPSDRFSAERTGGSVSTLTIQRTQQEDSAVYLCASRAVPLSYNEQFFGPGTRLTVL.

This clonotype was observed at least ten times. The chain recombines TRBV20-1 with TRBJ2-1; 7 positions agree with TRBD1. Trimming cost V 5 bases and J 3 bases; bases outside gene matches: 4. The CDR3 is 13 residues long. CDR1 is DFQATT, CDR2 SNEGSKA, per germline (reference sequence). This chain's CDR3 is CSARTGIYNEQFF. In DNA, the CDR3 is TGCAGTGCTCGGACAGGAATCTACAATGAGCAGTTCTTC.

CDR3 protein: CASSLPEGGNTEAFF. The CDR3 DNA reads TGTGCCAGCAGCTTACCGGAGGGGGGGAACACTGAAGCTTTCTTT. V gene TRBV7-9 combines with J gene TRBJ1-1, with D possibly matching TRBD1 (6 bases). Germline V gene lookup returns CDR1 SEHNR and CDR2 FQNEAQ (reference sequence). V lost 2 bases, J lost 1 base, and 11 bases lay in between. This CDR3 has 15 amino acids.

The chain employs TRBV7-3 and TRBJ1-1; D call uncertain. CDR3 length: 13 amino acids. Germline V gives CDR1 SGHTA, CDR2 FQGTGA. V lost 5 bases and J lost 4, with 11 bases in between. CDR3: CASSPLWGTEAFF. CDR3 sequence (DNA): TGTGCCAGCAGCCCCCTGTGGGGCACTGAAGCTTTCTTT.

The chain uses TRBV7-2 and TRBJ2-1; D is unclear. CDR1 SGHTA and CDR2 FQGNSA come from the germline V gene. V was shortened by 2 bases and J by 0 bases, with 8 bases between the two germline ends. The CDR3 contains 15 residues. The CDR3 DNA reads as TGTGCCAGCAGCTTACAGAGTAACTCCTACAATGAGCAGTTCTTC. Amino acid sequence: CASSLQSNSYNEQFF. Full variable domain (rest looked up from reference TRBV7-2 and TRBJ2-1): GAGVSQSPSNKVTEKGKDVELRCDPISGHTALYWYRQSLGQGLEFLIYFQGNSAPDKSGLPSDRFSAERTGGSVSTLTIQRTQQEDSAVYLCASSLQSNSYNEQFFGPGTRLTVL.